The T cell receptor (beta chain) described here comes from a study of EBV T-cell therapy then PD-1 blockade in nasopharyngeal carcinoma. The protocol was immunoSEQ multiplex PCR, while the TCRdb copy is restricted to in-frame clones and leaves out a portion. The repertoire has under 20,000 clones, approximately 81% of them found once; the top ten carry less than 40%. A note on this clone: Its specificity is unknown.

This CDR3 has 14 residues. Trimming left V 1 base short and J 3 bases short, with 9 bases between. CDR1 and CDR2 from the germline V gene are MGHRA and YSYEKL. Treatment reported: AdE1-LMPpoly-expanded autologous EBV-specific T-cell therapy followed by anti-PD-1 nivolumab. The chain employs TRBV4-1 and TRBJ1-1; D remains unclear. The clonotype originates from a man in his forties with nasopharyngeal carcinoma. The sample in question was CD8+ T cells from blood, obtained at roughly day 33 from a patient whose treatment included autologous EBV-specific T cells and nivolumab. The CDR3 DNA sequence: TGCGCCAGCAGCCAAGTAGATGCGGACACTGAAGCTTTCTTT. Residues: CASSQVDADTEAFF.